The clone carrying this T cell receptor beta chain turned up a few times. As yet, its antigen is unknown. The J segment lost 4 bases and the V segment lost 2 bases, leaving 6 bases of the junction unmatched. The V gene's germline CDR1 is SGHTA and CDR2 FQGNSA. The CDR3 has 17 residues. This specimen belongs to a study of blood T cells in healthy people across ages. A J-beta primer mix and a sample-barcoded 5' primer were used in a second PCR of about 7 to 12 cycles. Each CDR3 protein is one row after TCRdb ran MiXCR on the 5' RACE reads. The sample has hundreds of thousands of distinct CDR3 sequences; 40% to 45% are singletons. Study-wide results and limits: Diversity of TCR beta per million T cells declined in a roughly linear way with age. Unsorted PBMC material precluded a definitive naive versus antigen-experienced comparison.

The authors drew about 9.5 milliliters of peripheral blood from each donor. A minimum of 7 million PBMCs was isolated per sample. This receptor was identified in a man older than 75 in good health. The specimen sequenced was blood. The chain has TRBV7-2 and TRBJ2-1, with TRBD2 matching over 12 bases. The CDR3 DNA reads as TGTGCCAGCAGCTTACTAGCGGGGGGGCCTATTTACAATGAGCAGTTCTTC. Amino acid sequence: CASSLLAGGPIYNEQFF.